Each of the 12 T cell receptor beta chains below was sequenced from the same sample in a study of OX40 agonist ivuxolimab in advanced cancers. TCRdb keeps only in-frame clones here, not all; method: immunoSEQ multiplex PCR. The repertoire includes fewer than 45,000 clones, roughly nine tenths of them detected once, and approximately 0.6% sits in the top ten. The sequencing here drew on CD4+ or CD8+ T cells sorted from blood, taken in a trial of the OX40 agonist ivuxolimab. Every receptor here comes from an adult with an advanced solid tumor such as melanoma, head and neck, liver or kidney cancer.

The chain joins TRBV7-2 to TRBJ2-1, with D uncertain. Trimming shortened V by 2 bases and J by 7 bases, and 15 bases separated the two germline ends. There are 15 residues in the CDR3. Germline CDR1 reads SGHTA; CDR2 reads FQGNSA. The CDR3 is CASSLNSGDPNEQFF. In DNA form, the CDR3 reads TGTGCCAGCAGCTTAAATTCAGGAGATCCGAATGAGCAGTTCTTC.

In the case of this clone: The junction shows a germline mismatch at one end, possibly a read error. This CDR3 is also generated by other DNA sequences in the sample. The chain has TRBV30 and TRBJ2-2; D is perhaps TRBD1 or TRBD2 (5 bases each). This CDR3 has 14 amino acids. Germline values: CDR1 GTSNPN, CDR2 SVGIG (reference sequence). The CDR3 protein is CAWSRGQRTGELFF. DNA of the CDR3: TGTGCCTGGAGTAGAGGACAAAGAACCGGGGAGCTGTTCTTT.

This chain uses TRBV7-8 with TRBJ2-5; 8 bases match TRBD1. Trimming took 5 bases from V and 1 from J; bases not matched to a gene: 6. The germline V gene encodes CDR1 SGHVS and CDR2 FQNEAQ. The CDR3 is made up of 15 amino acids. The DNA for the CDR3 is TGTGCCAGCAGCCCCCGGACAGGGCGCCAAGAGACCCAGTACTTC. Encoded protein: CASSPRTGRQETQYF.

In nucleotides, the CDR3 is TGTGCCTGGAGGAACCTCAGGGGGCTTGGCGGCTACACCTTC. It is translated as CAWRNLRGLGGYTF. J is TRBJ1-2 and V is TRBV30; TRBD1 aligns across 8 bases. Germline CDR1 and CDR2: GTSNPN and SVGIG (reference sequence). The CDR3 sequence is 14 residues long. The V gene end was trimmed by 3 bases and the J gene end by 8 bases; junction bases not matched to a gene: 11.

The gene calls are TRBV9 and TRBJ2-3, with a tentative D call TRBD2 (5 bases). V was trimmed by 0 bases and J by 1 base, leaving 9 bases between them. The V gene's germline CDR1 is SGDLS and CDR2 YYNGEE. CDR3 length equals 15 residues. The CDR3 reads CASSVDWGGTDTQYF. Written as DNA, the CDR3 is TGTGCCAGCAGCGTAGATTGGGGAGGCACAGATACGCAGTATTTT. The full variable domain, in which reference TRBV9 and TRBJ2-3 provide the parts outside the CDR3, is DSGVTQTPKHLITATGQRVTLRCSPRSGDLSVYWYQQSLDQGLQFLIQYYNGEERAKGNILERFSAQQFPDLHSELNLSSLELGDSALYFCASSVDWGGTDTQYFGPGTRLTVL.

This chain connects TRBV4-1 to TRBJ1-6; D remains ambiguous. Germline CDR1 reads MGHRA; CDR2 reads YSYEKL. V lost 3 bases, J lost 0 bases, and 18 bases lay in between. CDR3 length: 19 residues. The CDR3 DNA is TGCGCCAGCAGCCATGCCGATGAGGCTTATAGCTCCTATAATTCACCCCTCCACTTT. Protein product: CASSHADEAYSSYNSPLHF.

This clone was seen just once. The chain joins TRBV12-5 to TRBJ2-2, with TRBD1 identical over 7 bases. This CDR3 has 16 amino acids. V trimming: 4 bases; J trimming: 0 bases; junction bases outside the gene matches: 5. Germline assignment: CDR1 LGHNT and CDR2 FRNRAP. The CDR3 DNA follows: TGTGCTAGTGGTTCTTCCGGGACAGCGAACACCGGGGAGCTGTTTTTT. Amino acids: CASGSSGTANTGELFF.

The rearrangement joins TRBV11-2 to TRBJ1-2; 7 nucleotides agree with TRBD1. Unmatched junction bases numbered 4, after V lost 2 bases and J lost 4 bases. The CDR3 is made up of 14 amino acids. Per the germline V gene, CDR1 is SGHAT and CDR2 is FQNNGV. The CDR3 coding sequence is TGTGCCAGCAGCTTAAACAGGGGCGGCTATGGCTACACCTTC. Translating gives CASSLNRGGYGYTF.

The chain has TRBV30 and TRBJ1-2; D remains ambiguous. Germline CDR1 GTSNPN, CDR2 SVGIG (reference sequence). The germline V and J ends were trimmed by 2 bases and 4 bases, with 5 bases remaining between them. CDR3 length equals 11 residues. DNA for the CDR3: TGTGCCTGGAGTTGGGGCTATGGCTACACCTTC. Translation gives CAWSWGYGYTF.

The CDR3 protein is CASSGQGRGANYGYTF. CDR3 sequence (DNA): TGTGCCAGCAGTGGACAGGGGAGGGGAGCTAACTATGGCTACACCTTC. This chain connects TRBV2 to TRBJ1-2; TRBD1 agrees at 8 bases. CDR3 length: 16 residues. J gave up 0 bases and V 4 bases, and 7 bases lay outside the gene matches. Germline CDR1 is SNHLY and CDR2 is FYNNEI.

The chain is built from TRBV5-5 and TRBJ1-4; D gene ambiguous. V lost 0 bases and J lost 8, with 8 bases in between. The CDR3 length is 13 residues. Germline V lookup: CDR1 SGHKS, CDR2 YYEKEE (reference sequence). Here the CDR3 DNA reads TGTGCCAGCAGCTTGGCGGGCGGGGAAAAACTGTTTTTT. Translated, it gives CASSLAGGEKLFF.

The gene calls are TRBV7-2 and TRBJ2-7; 8 bases are shared with TRBD1. The CDR3 sequence is 13 residues long. The V gene end was trimmed by 7 bases and the J gene end by 5 bases; junction bases not matched to a gene: 7. Per germline, CDR1 SGHTA and CDR2 FQGNSA. The CDR3 loop reads CASTRQGYNEQYF. CDR3 sequence (DNA): TGTGCCAGCACCCGACAGGGGTACAACGAGCAGTACTTC.